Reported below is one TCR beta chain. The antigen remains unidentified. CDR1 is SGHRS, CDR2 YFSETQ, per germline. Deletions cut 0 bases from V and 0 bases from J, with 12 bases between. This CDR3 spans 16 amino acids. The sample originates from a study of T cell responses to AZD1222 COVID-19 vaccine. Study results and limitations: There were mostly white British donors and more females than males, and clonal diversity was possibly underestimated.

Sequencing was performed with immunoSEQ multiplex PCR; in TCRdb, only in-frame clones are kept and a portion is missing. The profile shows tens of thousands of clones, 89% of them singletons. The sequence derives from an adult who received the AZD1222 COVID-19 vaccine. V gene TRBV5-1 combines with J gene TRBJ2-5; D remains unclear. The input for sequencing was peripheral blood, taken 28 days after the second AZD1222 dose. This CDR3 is CASSLGDGQYQETQYF. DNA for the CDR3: TGCGCCAGCAGCTTGGGGGATGGGCAGTACCAAGAGACCCAGTACTTC.